This T cell receptor beta chain was sequenced during a study of T-cell reconstitution after alpha-beta-depleted transplantation in children. In germline, CDR1 is SGHVS, CDR2 FQNEAQ. Trimming removed 5 bases from V and 5 bases from J, with 5 bases in between. The CDR3 has 11 amino acids. It was with unique molecular identifiers that the TCRbeta library was prepared. TCRdb passed the PCR reads through MiXCR, listing each CDR3 protein once. The data hold a few hundred thousand distinct CDR3 sequences, with approximately 10% observed a single time. This chain joins TRBV7-8 and TRBJ2-3; D unresolved. Source: PBMCs from the stem cell graft donor, taken from the stem cell graft. The TCR sequence derives from a human donor who donated a stem cell graft to a child with acute lymphoblastic leukemia. The CDR3 loop reads CASSALDTQYF. As DNA, the CDR3 is TGTGCCAGCAGCGCACTAGATACGCAGTATTTT.